Below are 9 T cell receptor beta chains sequenced from a single sample in a study of multiple sclerosis patients with progressive multifocal leukoencephalopathy. TCRdb's copy holds only in-frame clones and misses some; the assay was immunoSEQ multiplex PCR. The sample holds 25,000 to 30,000 clones, around nine tenths seen once. Indicated time point: before natalizumab initiation. Sequences were obtained from PBMCs. The receptors were sampled from a human donor with multiple sclerosis.

The chain links TRBV6-5 to TRBJ1-1, with TRBD1 matching 7 bases. The V gene end was trimmed by 0 bases and the J gene end by 8 bases; junction bases not matched to a gene: 6. Germline CDR1 reads MNHEY; CDR2 reads SVGAGI. The CDR3 has 14 amino acids. The DNA of the CDR3 is TGTGCCAGCAGTTACTCTCGACAGGGAGCCGAAGCTTTCTTT. It yields the protein CASSYSRQGAEAFF.

J is TRBJ1-2 and V is TRBV5-1; D is perhaps TRBD1 (5 bases). Trimming cost V 0 bases and J 0 bases, with 9 bases left between them. The germline V gene encodes CDR1 SGHRS and CDR2 YFSETQ. There are 15 residues in the CDR3. CDR3 loop: CASSLVAGTNYGYTF. DNA for the CDR3: TGCGCCAGCAGCTTGGTTGCAGGGACTAACTATGGCTACACCTTC.

The genes are TRBV18 and TRBJ2-1; D might be TRBD2 (7 bases). The CDR3 extends over 17 amino acids. With 0 bases removed from V and 4 bases from J, the gap between germline ends came to 16 bases. CDR1 is KGHSH, CDR2 LQKENI, per germline. CDR3: CASSPPGGGPSYNEQFF. The CDR3 nucleotides are TGTGCCAGCTCACCACCAGGGGGGGGGCCCTCTTACAATGAGCAGTTCTTC.

The CDR3 coding sequence is TGTGCCAGCAGCTCAGGGGAGTACCGCACAGATACGCAGTATTTT. Translating it yields CASSSGEYRTDTQYF. The rearrangement uses TRBV7-9 and TRBJ2-3; D may be TRBD1 (6 bases). The CDR3 loop spans 15 amino acids. The V end was cut by 4 bases, the J end by 1 base, with 12 bases between. Per germline, CDR1 SEHNR and CDR2 FQNEAQ (reference sequence).

The chain employs TRBV19 and TRBJ2-7, with D possibly TRBD2 on 5 matching bases. V was shortened by 3 bases and J by 5 bases, with 14 bases between the two germline ends. Per germline, CDR1 LNHDA and CDR2 SQIVND (reference sequence). The CDR3 runs to 14 residues. In nucleotides, the CDR3 is TGTGCCAGTAGTATGGTCGGGGTGGGGAACGAGCAGTACTTC. Its translation: CASSMVGVGNEQYF. Full variable domain (missing parts from reference TRBV19 and TRBJ2-7): DGGITQSPKYLFRKEGQNVTLSCEQNLNHDAMYWYRQDPGQGLRLIYYSQIVNDFQKGDIAEGYSVSREKKESFPLTVTSAQKNPTAFYLCASSMVGVGNEQYFGPGTRLTVT.

The V and J genes are TRBV6-5 and TRBJ2-2; TRBD2 might be the D (5 bases). Germline V gene data show CDR1 as MNHEY and CDR2 as SVGAGI. V lost 2 bases and J lost 7, with 8 bases in between. The CDR3 runs to 13 residues. The CDR3 loop is CASSYGRGGELFF. The CDR3 bases are TGTGCCAGCAGTTACGGCCGGGGCGGGGAGCTGTTTTTT.

The CDR3 nucleotides read TGTGCCAGCAGCGCCGGGACAGGGGGATACGAGCAGTACTTC. This codes for CASSAGTGGYEQYF. This rearrangement joins TRBV7-2 to TRBJ2-7, with TRBD1 matching over 11 bases. Trimming removed 5 bases from V and 4 bases from J; junction bases left unmatched: 4. Germline CDR1 and CDR2: SGHTA and FQGNSA. The CDR3 has 14 amino acids.

The gene calls are TRBV27 and TRBJ1-2; a weak D match, TRBD1 (6 bases). This CDR3 is 16 amino acids long. V lost 7 bases and J lost 3, with 21 bases in between. Looked up from germline, CDR1 is MNHEY and CDR2 is SMNVEV (reference sequence). The CDR3 spells CASTGGPTGPYYGYTF. The CDR3 DNA follows: TGTGCCAGCACGGGAGGACCTACAGGGCCCTACTATGGCTACACCTTC.

The rearrangement links TRBV5-1 to TRBJ2-7, with D perhaps matching TRBD1 (6 bases). Germline V gene sequence: CDR1 SGHRS, CDR2 YFSETQ. The length of the CDR3 is 14 residues. With 6 bases removed from V and 5 bases from J, the gap between germline ends came to 18 bases. In DNA, the CDR3 is TGCGCCAGCACCGTTACAGGGCCCTTCAACGAGCAGTACTTC. Amino acids: CASTVTGPFNEQYF. The variable domain in full, completed from reference TRBV5-1 and TRBJ2-7, reads KAGVTQTPRYLIKTRGQQVTLSCSPISGHRSVSWYQQTPGQGLQFLFEYFSETQRNKGNFPGRFSGRQFSNSRSEMNVSTLELGDSALYLCASTVTGPFNEQYFGPGTRLTVT.